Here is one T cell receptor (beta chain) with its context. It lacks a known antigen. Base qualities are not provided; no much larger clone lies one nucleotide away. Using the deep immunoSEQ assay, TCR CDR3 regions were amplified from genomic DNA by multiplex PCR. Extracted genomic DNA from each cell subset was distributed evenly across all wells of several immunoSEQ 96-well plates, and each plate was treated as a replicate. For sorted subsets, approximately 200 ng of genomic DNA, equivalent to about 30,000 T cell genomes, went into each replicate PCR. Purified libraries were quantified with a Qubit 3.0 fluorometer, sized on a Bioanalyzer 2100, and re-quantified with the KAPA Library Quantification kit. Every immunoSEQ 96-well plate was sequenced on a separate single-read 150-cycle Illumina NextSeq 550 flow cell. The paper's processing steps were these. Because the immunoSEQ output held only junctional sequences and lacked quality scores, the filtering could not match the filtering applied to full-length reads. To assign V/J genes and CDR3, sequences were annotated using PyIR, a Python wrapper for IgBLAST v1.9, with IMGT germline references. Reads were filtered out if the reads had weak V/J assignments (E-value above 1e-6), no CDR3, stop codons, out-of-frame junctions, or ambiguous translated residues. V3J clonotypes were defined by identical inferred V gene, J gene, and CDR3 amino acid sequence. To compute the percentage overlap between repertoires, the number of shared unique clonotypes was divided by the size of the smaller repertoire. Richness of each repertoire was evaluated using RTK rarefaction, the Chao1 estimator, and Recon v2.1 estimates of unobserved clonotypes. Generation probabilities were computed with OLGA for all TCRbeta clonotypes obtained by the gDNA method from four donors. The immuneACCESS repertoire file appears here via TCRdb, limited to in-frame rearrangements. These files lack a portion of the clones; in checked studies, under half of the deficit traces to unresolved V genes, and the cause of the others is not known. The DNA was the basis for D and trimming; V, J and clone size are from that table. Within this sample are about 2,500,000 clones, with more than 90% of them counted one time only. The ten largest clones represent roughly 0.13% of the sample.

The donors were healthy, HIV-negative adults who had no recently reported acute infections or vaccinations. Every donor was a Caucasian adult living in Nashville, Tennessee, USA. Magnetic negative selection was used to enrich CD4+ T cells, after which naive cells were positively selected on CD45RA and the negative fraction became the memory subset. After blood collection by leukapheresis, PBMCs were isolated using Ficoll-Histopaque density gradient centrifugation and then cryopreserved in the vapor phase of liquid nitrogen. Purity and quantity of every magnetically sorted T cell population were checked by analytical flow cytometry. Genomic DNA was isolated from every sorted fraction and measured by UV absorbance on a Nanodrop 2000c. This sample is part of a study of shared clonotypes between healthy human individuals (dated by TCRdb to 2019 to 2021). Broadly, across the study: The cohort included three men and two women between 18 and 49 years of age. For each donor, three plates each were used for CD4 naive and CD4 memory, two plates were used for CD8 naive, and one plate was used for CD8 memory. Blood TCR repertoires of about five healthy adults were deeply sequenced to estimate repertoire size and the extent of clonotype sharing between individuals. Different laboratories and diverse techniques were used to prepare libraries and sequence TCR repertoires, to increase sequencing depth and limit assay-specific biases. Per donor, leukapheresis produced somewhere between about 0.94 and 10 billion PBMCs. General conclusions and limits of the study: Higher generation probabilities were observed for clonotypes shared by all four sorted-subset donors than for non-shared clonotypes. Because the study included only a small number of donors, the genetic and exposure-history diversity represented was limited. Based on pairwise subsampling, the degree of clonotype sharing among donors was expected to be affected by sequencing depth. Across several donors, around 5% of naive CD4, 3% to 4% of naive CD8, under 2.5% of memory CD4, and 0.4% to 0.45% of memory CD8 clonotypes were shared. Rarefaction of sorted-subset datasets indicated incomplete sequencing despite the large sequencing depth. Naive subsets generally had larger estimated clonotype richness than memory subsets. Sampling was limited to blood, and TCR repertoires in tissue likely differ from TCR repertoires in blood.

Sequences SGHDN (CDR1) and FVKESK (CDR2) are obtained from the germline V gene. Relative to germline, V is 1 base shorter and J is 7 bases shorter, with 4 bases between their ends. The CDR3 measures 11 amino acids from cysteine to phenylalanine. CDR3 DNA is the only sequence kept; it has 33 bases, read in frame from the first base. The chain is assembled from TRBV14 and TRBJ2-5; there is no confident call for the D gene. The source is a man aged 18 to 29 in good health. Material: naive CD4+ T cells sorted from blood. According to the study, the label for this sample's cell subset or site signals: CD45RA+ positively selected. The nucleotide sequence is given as TGTGCCAGCAGCCAAGGTTGGACCCAGTACTTC. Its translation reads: CASSQGWTQYF.